This T cell receptor (beta chain) was identified during a study of shared clonotypes between healthy human individuals. Points from the study as a whole: Memory subsets generally showed lower estimated richness than naive subsets. Generation of non-shared clonotypes was less probable than generation of clonotypes shared by all four donors. The rarefaction results pointed to incomplete sorted-subset sequencing despite large depth.

Assay: immunoSEQ multiplex PCR; the TCRdb copy retains only in-frame clones and omits some. The sample lists approximately 1.9 million clones; just under 95% were seen once. It was CD45RO-negative cells, positively selected for CCR7, that made up naive CD8 cells, with terminally differentiated effector memory CD45RA+ cells excluded. With regard to this clone: Its specificity is not known. The sample holds other DNA sequences that translate to the same CDR3.

Trimming pared 6 bases from V and 4 bases from J, leaving 16 bases between. CDR3 length: 15 residues. Germline CDR1 reads MGHRA; CDR2 reads YSYEKL. This sequence originates from a man in his late teens or twenties in good health. Some clones in this sample may be carry-over from other donors' samples. The sample taken for sequencing was naive CD8+ T cells from PBMCs. The chain uses TRBV4-1 and TRBJ1-3; D might be TRBD1 (5 bases). The CDR3 coding sequence is TGCGCCAGCAGTCCGACCGGGACGGCGGGAAACACCATATATTTT. It specifies CASSPTGTAGNTIYF.